This T cell receptor (beta chain) came from a study of blood T cell repertoires in COVID-19. About the study: Material from acute and convalescent COVID-19 was sourced from the United States, Italy and Spain. The analysed material was cDNA or gDNA that came from T cells, B-cell-depleted T cells, or PBMCs.

Study processing details: Estimation of nucleated cell counts relied on the amplification of reference gene primers. The protocol was immunoSEQ multiplex PCR, while the TCRdb copy is restricted to in-frame clones and leaves out a portion. The V and J calls and clone size come from that table; D and trimming were worked out from the DNA. The sample yields approximately 230,000 clones, 70% to 90% seen once. V lost 5 bases and J lost 5; bases outside the gene matches: 6. The germline gives CDR1 SGHTA, CDR2 FQGTGA. This CDR3 is built from 16 residues. Sequencing was carried out using peripheral blood. V is TRBV7-3 and J is TRBJ2-3; 14 bases map to TRBD2. This clonotype was obtained from a man between 18 and 35 years old with active or convalescent COVID-19. The DNA of the CDR3 is TGTGCCAGCAGCAAGGGACTAGCGGGGGCACAAGATACGCAGTATTTT. Its translation: CASSKGLAGAQDTQYF.